This T cell receptor beta chain was found in a study of T cell changes during pregnancy in multiple sclerosis. CDR1 is MDHEN and CDR2 is SYDVKM in the germline V gene. The CDR3 has 15 residues. Between the trimmed V and J ends, which lost 5 bases and 6 bases, there was a span of 19 bases. This table comes from immunoSEQ multiplex PCR, and its TCRdb copy is limited to in-frame clones, with some not included. The sample yields about 86,000 clones, 80% to 95% seen once. The chain links TRBV28 to TRBJ1-1; tentative D call: TRBD1 (5 bases). The TCR comes from a female donor in good health, enrolled as a control in a pregnancy study. This specimen consisted of peripheral blood, obtained in the first trimester of pregnancy. The CDR3 protein is CASSPLMSREAEAFF. CDR3 nucleotide sequence: TGTGCCAGCAGTCCCCTCATGAGCAGGGAGGCTGAAGCTTTCTTT.